These 20 T cell receptor beta chains originate from one sample sequenced in a study of early T cells in non-severe SARS-CoV-2 infection. TCRdb re-analysed the 5' RACE reads in MiXCR, keeping a single row per CDR3 protein. The sample lists roughly 20,000 distinct CDR3 sequences, approximately 4.8% occurring once. Sequenced material: whole blood. These receptors originate from an adult who was a healthcare worker with PCR-confirmed SARS-CoV-2 infection or an uninfected control (not recorded which).

The gene calls are TRBV4-2 and TRBJ2-4; D may be TRBD1 (6 bases). The germline V gene has CDR1 LGHNA and CDR2 YNFKEQ. V lost 0 bases to trimming and J lost 0 bases, with 18 bases between them. CDR3 length: 19 residues. CDR3 residues: CASSQDPPWDTGAKNIQYF. The CDR3, as DNA: TGTGCCAGCAGCCAAGATCCCCCGTGGGACACCGGAGCCAAAAACATTCAGTACTTC.

This clonotype came up many times. The J gene is TRBJ1-6, the V gene TRBV28; D is ambiguous. This CDR3 region has 12 residues. Trimming left V 1 base short and J 9 bases short, with 4 bases between. The V gene's germline CDR1 is MDHEN and CDR2 SYDVKM. As DNA, the CDR3 is TGTGCCAGCAGTTTATATTCTTCACCCCTCCACTTT. Protein: CASSLYSSPLHF.

This clonotype was found many times. V and J are TRBV5-5 and TRBJ1-4; D unclear. Trimming stripped 0 bases from V and 6 bases from J, with 6 bases between. CDR1 and CDR2 from the germline V gene are SGHKS and YYEKEE (reference sequence). CDR3 length: 13 residues. This CDR3 reads CASSLGADEKLFF. CDR3 nucleotides: TGTGCCAGCAGCTTGGGGGCAGATGAAAAACTGTTTTTT.

The J gene is TRBJ1-3, the V gene TRBV18; D gene unclear. The CDR3 consists of 13 residues. Germline loops: CDR1 KGHSH, CDR2 LQKENI. Trimming left V 2 bases short and J 1 base short, with 3 bases between. DNA of the CDR3: TGTGCCAGCTCACCAGGGTCTGGAAACACCATATATTTT. Protein product: CASSPGSGNTIYF. The variable domain in full, with the rest retrieved from reference TRBV18 and TRBJ1-3, is NAGVMQNPRHLVRRRGQEARLRCSPMKGHSHVYWYRQLPEEGLKFMVYLQKENIIDESGMPKERFSAEFPKEGPSILRIQQVVRGDSAAYFCASSPGSGNTIYFGEGSWLTVV.

V usage is TRBV6-1 and J usage is TRBJ1-4; TRBD1 might be the D (6 bases). The CDR3 consists of 14 residues. Germline assignment: CDR1 MNHNS and CDR2 SASEGT. V was trimmed by 10 bases and J by 8 bases, leaving 20 bases between them. In DNA form, the CDR3 reads TGTGCCACCCGAGGGGGGGCGCAGAGGGAAAAACTGTTTTTT. This codes for CATRGGAQREKLFF.

This clonotype was recorded many times. The chain combines TRBV20-1 with TRBJ1-2; no clear D gene. V lost 6 bases and J 5 bases, leaving 10 bases between the germline ends. The length of the CDR3 is 11 residues. Germline CDR1 is DFQATT and CDR2 is SNEGSKA (reference sequence). CDR3 sequence reads: CSALIEYGYTF. The CDR3, as DNA: TGCAGTGCCTTGATTGAGTATGGCTACACCTTC.

Many counts were recorded for this clonotype. The rearrangement joins TRBV30 to TRBJ2-5; D unclear. V gave up 0 bases and J gave up 5 bases, with 7 bases separating them. Germline-derived CDR1 and CDR2 are GTSNPN and SVGIG (reference sequence). CDR3 length equals 12 residues. CDR3 nucleotide sequence: TGTGCCTGGAGTGTGGGAATGGAGACCCAGTACTTC. Residues: CAWSVGMETQYF. Full variable domain (remainder filled in from reference TRBV30 and TRBJ2-5): SQTIHQWPATLVQPVGSPLSLECTVEGTSNPNLYWYRQAAGRGLQLLFYSVGIGQISSEVPQNLSASRPQDRQFILSSKKLLLSDSGFYLCAWSVGMETQYFGPGTRLLVL.

This clonotype rates as medium-sized (0.01 to 0.1%). The J gene is TRBJ2-3, the V gene TRBV19; TRBD1 might be the D (5 bases). V lost 3 bases and J lost 7, with 14 bases in between. This CDR3 comprises 14 residues. The germline gives CDR1 LNHDA, CDR2 SQIVND (reference sequence). CDR3 sequence (DNA): TGTGCCAGTAGTATGGGAACAGGTGGAAATACGCAGTATTTT. Its protein is CASSMGTGGNTQYF.

This clonotype was picked up many times. The chain is built from TRBV29-1 and TRBJ1-2; TRBD1 aligns across 11 bases. Per the germline V gene, CDR1 is SQVTM and CDR2 is ANQGSEA. The V and J ends lost 4 bases and 6 bases, in that order; junction bases with no gene match: 1. The CDR3 length is 12 residues. DNA of the CDR3: TGCAGCGTTGGGACAGGGGGCGATGGCTACACCTTC. This encodes CSVGTGGDGYTF.

This clonotype has a count of ten or more. The rearrangement uses TRBV7-2 and TRBJ1-1; D perhaps matches TRBD1 (5 bases). V lost 10 bases and J 0 bases, leaving 9 bases between the germline ends. The CDR3 covers 12 residues. Per germline, CDR1 SGHTA and CDR2 FQGNSA. CDR3: CATLGLNTEAFF. CDR3 nucleotides: TGTGCCACCTTGGGACTGAACACTGAAGCTTTCTTT.

The rearrangement joins TRBV29-1 to TRBJ2-3; weak D call: TRBD2 (6 bases). This CDR3 spans 14 amino acids. Deletions cut 3 bases from V and 4 bases from J, with 14 bases between. Germline V gives CDR1 SQVTM, CDR2 ANQGSEA. In DNA form, the CDR3 reads TGCAGCGTTGATCAGGTCGGGGAGGCAGATACGCAGTATTTT. This sequence encodes CSVDQVGEADTQYF.

This clonotype was observed at least ten times. This chain joins TRBV18 and TRBJ2-2; D is ambiguous. This CDR3 spans 15 amino acids. Between the trimmed V and J ends, which lost 3 bases and 0 bases, there was a span of 8 bases. The V gene's germline CDR1 is KGHSH and CDR2 LQKENI. Here the CDR3 reads CASSPDLANTGELFF. The CDR3 coding sequence is TGTGCCAGCTCACCCGACCTCGCGAACACCGGGGAGCTGTTTTTT. Complete variable domain (other parts from reference TRBV18 and TRBJ2-2): NAGVMQNPRHLVRRRGQEARLRCSPMKGHSHVYWYRQLPEEGLKFMVYLQKENIIDESGMPKERFSAEFPKEGPSILRIQQVVRGDSAAYFCASSPDLANTGELFFGEGSRLTVL.

This clonotype was recorded at least ten times. This chain uses TRBV18 with TRBJ2-1, with D uncertain. CDR1 is KGHSH, CDR2 LQKENI, per germline. Trimming pared 3 bases from V and 5 bases from J, leaving 2 bases between. The CDR3 is 11 amino acids. CDR3 in DNA: TGTGCCAGCTCACCGAACAATGAGCAGTTCTTC. Encoded protein: CASSPNNEQFF.

By sample share, this clonotype is medium-sized. The chain has TRBV12-3 or TRBV12-4 and TRBJ1-1, with 9 bases fitting TRBD1. V lost 5 bases, J lost 4 bases, and 5 bases stayed unmatched. CDR3 length: 14 amino acids. CDR3 DNA sequence: TGTGCCAGCAGTCTACAGGGGGCTTTCACTGAAGCTTTCTTT. It yields the protein CASSLQGAFTEAFF.

This clonotype was observed at least ten times. The chain carries TRBV28 and TRBJ1-5; TRBD1 agrees at 9 bases. Germline V gives CDR1 MDHEN, CDR2 SYDVKM. The CDR3 covers 15 residues. V shed 5 bases, J shed 2 bases, and the junction held 4 bases outside the gene matches. In DNA form, the CDR3 reads TGTGCCAGCAGTGCTCACAGGGGGCGCAATCAGCCCCAGCATTTT. It translates to CASSAHRGRNQPQHF.

By share, this clonotype counts as medium-sized (0.01 to 0.1%). This rearrangement joins TRBV19 to TRBJ2-7, with D possibly called TRBD1 or TRBD2 (5 bases each). Germline V lookup: CDR1 LNHDA, CDR2 SQIVND (reference sequence). The CDR3 totals 13 residues. Trimming removed 6 bases at V and 9 bases at J, with 18 bases between. The CDR3 sequence: CASSRDGTKGQYV. DNA for the CDR3: TGTGCCAGTAGCCGGGACGGCACCAAGGGGCAGTACGTC.

This clonotype was counted ten times or more. V usage is TRBV9 and J usage is TRBJ2-1, with 13 bases lining up with TRBD2. V dropped 6 bases and J dropped 4; count of bases not matched to a gene: 4. CDR3 length: 15 residues. Germline values: CDR1 SGDLS, CDR2 YYNGEE. The CDR3 DNA reads as TGTGCCAGCACGGAGGGACTAGCGGGATACAATGAGCAGTTCTTC. The encoded protein is CASTEGLAGYNEQFF.

This clonotype was seen at least ten times. V is TRBV5-1 and J is TRBJ2-1; 9 bases map to TRBD2. This CDR3 is 15 amino acids long. Germline CDR1 is SGHRS and CDR2 is YFSETQ. Trimming removed 1 base from V and 4 bases from J; junction bases left unmatched: 3. This CDR3 reads CASSLSLAGYNEQFF. CDR3 bases: TGCGCCAGCAGCTTGAGCCTAGCGGGATACAATGAGCAGTTCTTC.

This clonotype has ten or more counts. This chain connects TRBV27 to TRBJ2-1; 7 nucleotides line up with TRBD1. The V gene's germline CDR1 is MNHEY and CDR2 SMNVEV (reference sequence). CDR3 length: 16 amino acids. The trim removed 3 bases at V and 6 bases at J, leaving 11 bases unmatched. The CDR3 sequence: CASSLGPWAGGNEQFF. CDR3 DNA sequence: TGTGCCAGCAGTTTGGGTCCTTGGGCAGGGGGCAATGAGCAGTTCTTC.

This clonotype is judged medium-sized. J is TRBJ2-5 and V is TRBV11-3, with no clear D. The CDR3 extends over 11 amino acids. Per germline, CDR1 SGHNT and CDR2 YENEEA. The ends were cut back, 2 bases at V and 5 bases at J, with 3 bases in the middle. CDR3 coding DNA: TGTGCCAGCAGCTTAAGGGAGACCCAGTACTTC. Translated, it gives CASSLRETQYF. The whole variable domain, filled in from reference TRBV11-3 and TRBJ2-5, reads EAGVVQSPRYKIIEKKQPVAFWCNPISGHNTLYWYLQNLGQGPELLIRYENEEAVDDSQLPKDRFSAERLKGVDSTLKIQPAELGDSAVYLCASSLRETQYFGPGTRLLVL.